The TCR beta chain under discussion was sequenced for a study of blood T cell repertoires in COVID-19. Overall study context: For recovered donors of Cohort 3, there were two negative PCRs, clearance, or symptom resolution. From T cells, B-cell-depleted T cells, or PBMCs came the material, which was cDNA or gDNA.

There are 13 residues in the CDR3. Germline V gene sequence: CDR1 SGHNT, CDR2 YYREEE (reference sequence). V trimming: 3 bases; J trimming: 4 bases; junction bases outside the gene matches: 3. As handled by the study authors: It was from reference gene primer amplification that nucleated cell counts were estimated. Method: immunoSEQ multiplex PCR; TCRdb's copy keeps in-frame clones and lacks some. The D gene and trimming were derived from the DNA, and the V and J assignments and clone size from that table. The repertoire holds about 230,000 clones, with roughly 90% as singletons. Clinical histories supplied by participants themselves formed the basis of cohort assignment.

The chain employs TRBV5-4 and TRBJ1-2; 7 positions match TRBD1. The sequence was obtained from a woman in her forties or fifties in a cohort exposed to, infected with or recovered from COVID-19 (not recorded which). The sequenced material came from PBMCs or T cells enriched from blood (not recorded which). The DNA of the CDR3 is TGTGCCAGCAGCTCCCGGGACAGCTATGGCTACACCTTC. Encoded protein: CASSSRDSYGYTF.